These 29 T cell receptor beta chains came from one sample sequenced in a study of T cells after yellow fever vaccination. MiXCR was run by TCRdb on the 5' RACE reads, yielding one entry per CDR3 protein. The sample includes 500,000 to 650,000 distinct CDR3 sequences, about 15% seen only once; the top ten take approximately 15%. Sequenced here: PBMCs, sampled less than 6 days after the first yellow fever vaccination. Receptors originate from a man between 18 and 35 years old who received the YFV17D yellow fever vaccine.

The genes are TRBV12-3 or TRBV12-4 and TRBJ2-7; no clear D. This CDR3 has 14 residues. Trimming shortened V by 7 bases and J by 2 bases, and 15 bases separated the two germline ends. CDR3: CASISPYSAYEQYF. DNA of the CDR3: TGTGCCAGCATTTCACCCTACAGTGCCTACGAGCAGTACTTC.

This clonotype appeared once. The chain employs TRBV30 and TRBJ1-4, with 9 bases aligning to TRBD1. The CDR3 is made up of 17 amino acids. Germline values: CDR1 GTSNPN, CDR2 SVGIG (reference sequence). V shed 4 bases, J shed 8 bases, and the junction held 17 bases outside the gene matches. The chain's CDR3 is CAWTPRGQGTSREKLFF. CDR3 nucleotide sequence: TGTGCCTGGACCCCTCGTGGACAGGGGACCTCTAGGGAAAAACTGTTTTTT.

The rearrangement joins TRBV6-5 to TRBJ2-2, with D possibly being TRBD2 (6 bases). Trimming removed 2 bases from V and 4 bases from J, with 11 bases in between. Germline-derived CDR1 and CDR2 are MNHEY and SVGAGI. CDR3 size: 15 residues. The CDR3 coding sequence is TGTGCCAGCAGTTACGGTGTGGGGGGCACCGGGGAGCTGTTTTTT. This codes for CASSYGVGGTGELFF.

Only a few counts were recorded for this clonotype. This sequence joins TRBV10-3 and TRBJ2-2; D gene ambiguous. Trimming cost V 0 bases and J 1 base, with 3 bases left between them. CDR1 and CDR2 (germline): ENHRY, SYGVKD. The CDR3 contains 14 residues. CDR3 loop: CAISESGNTGELFF. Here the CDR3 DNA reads TGTGCCATCAGTGAGTCAGGGAACACCGGGGAGCTGTTTTTT.

The CDR3 coding sequence is TGCGCCAGCAGCCGGGTCCCGAACACTGAAGCTTTCTTT. Its protein product is CASSRVPNTEAFF. V is TRBV5-1 and J is TRBJ1-1; D not certain. CDR3 length equals 13 residues. Per germline, CDR1 SGHRS and CDR2 YFSETQ. The ends were cut back, 4 bases at V and 1 base at J, with 8 bases in the middle.

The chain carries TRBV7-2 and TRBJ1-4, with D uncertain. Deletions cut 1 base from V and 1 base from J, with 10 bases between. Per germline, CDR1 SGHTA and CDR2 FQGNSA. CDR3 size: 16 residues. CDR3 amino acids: CASSLGYGGTNEKLFF. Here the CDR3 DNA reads TGTGCCAGCAGCTTAGGGTATGGAGGAACTAATGAAAAACTGTTTTTT. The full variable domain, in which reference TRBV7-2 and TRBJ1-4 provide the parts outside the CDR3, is GAGVSQSPSNKVTEKGKDVELRCDPISGHTALYWYRQSLGQGLEFLIYFQGNSAPDKSGLPSDRFSAERTGGSVSTLTIQRTQQEDSAVYLCASSLGYGGTNEKLFFGSGTQLSVL.

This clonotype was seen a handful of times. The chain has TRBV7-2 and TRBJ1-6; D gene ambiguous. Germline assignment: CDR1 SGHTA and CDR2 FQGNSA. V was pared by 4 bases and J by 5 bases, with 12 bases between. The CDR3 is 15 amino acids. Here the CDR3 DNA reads TGTGCCAGCAGCTCCACCCAACGCAATAATTCACCCCTCCACTTT. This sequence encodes CASSSTQRNNSPLHF.

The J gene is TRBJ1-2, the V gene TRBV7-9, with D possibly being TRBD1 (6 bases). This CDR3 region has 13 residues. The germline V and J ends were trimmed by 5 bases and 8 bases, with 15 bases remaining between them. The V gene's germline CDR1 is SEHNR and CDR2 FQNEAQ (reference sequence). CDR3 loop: CASSPGQSEGYTF. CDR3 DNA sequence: TGTGCCAGCAGCCCTGGACAGTCCGAAGGCTACACCTTC.

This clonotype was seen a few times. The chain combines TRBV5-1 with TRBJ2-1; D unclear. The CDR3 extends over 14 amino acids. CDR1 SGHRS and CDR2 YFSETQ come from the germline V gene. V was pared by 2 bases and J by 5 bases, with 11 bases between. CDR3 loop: CASSLPRSDNEQFF. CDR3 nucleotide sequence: TGCGCCAGCAGCTTACCTAGGTCCGACAATGAGCAGTTCTTC. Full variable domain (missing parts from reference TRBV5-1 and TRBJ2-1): KAGVTQTPRYLIKTRGQQVTLSCSPISGHRSVSWYQQTPGQGLQFLFEYFSETQRNKGNFPGRFSGRQFSNSRSEMNVSTLELGDSALYLCASSLPRSDNEQFFGPGTRLTVL.

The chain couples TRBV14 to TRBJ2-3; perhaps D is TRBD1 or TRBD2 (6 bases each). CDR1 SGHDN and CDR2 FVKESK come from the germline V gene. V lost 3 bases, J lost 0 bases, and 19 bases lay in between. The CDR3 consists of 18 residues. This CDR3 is CASSHPWGRGPSTDTQYF. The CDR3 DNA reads TGTGCCAGCAGCCATCCATGGGGACGGGGGCCCAGCACAGATACGCAGTATTTT.

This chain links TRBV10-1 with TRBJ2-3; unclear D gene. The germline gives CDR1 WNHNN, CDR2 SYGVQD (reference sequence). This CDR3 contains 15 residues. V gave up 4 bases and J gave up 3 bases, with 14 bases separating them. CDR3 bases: TGCGCCAGCAGTGCCTCTATAAGGTGGACAGATACGCAGTATTTT. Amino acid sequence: CASSASIRWTDTQYF.

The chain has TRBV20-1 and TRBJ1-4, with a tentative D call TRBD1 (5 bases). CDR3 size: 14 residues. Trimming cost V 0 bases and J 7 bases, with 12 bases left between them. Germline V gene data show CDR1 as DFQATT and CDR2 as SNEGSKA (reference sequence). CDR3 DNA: TGCAGTGCTAGAGACGGCAGGGCCGGTGAAAAACTGTTTTTT. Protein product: CSARDGRAGEKLFF.

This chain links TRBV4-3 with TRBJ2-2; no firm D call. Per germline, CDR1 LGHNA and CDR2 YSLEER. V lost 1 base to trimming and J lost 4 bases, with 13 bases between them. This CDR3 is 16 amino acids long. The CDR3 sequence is CASSQVQDGSTGELFF. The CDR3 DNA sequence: TGCGCCAGCAGCCAAGTCCAGGACGGCTCCACCGGGGAGCTGTTTTTT.

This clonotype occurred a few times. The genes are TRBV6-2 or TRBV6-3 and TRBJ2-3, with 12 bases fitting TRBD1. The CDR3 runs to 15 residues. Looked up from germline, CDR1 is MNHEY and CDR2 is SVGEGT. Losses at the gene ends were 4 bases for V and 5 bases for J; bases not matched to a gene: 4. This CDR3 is CASSSGTGGVDTQYF. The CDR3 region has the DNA TGTGCCAGCAGTTCCGGGACAGGGGGCGTAGATACGCAGTATTTT.

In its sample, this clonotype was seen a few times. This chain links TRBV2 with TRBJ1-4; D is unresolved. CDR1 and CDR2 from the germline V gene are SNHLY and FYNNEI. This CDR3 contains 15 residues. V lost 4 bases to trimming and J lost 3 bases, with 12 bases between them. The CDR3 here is CASSVRVFANEKLFF. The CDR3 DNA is TGTGCCAGCAGTGTAAGGGTTTTCGCTAATGAAAAACTGTTTTTT.

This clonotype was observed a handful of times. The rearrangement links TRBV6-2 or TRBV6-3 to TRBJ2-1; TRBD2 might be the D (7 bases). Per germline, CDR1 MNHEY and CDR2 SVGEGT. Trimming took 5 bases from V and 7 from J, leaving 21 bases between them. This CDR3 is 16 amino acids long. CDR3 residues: CASSALTSTGANEQFF. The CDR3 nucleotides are TGTGCCAGCAGTGCCCTGACTAGCACGGGGGCGAATGAGCAGTTCTTC.

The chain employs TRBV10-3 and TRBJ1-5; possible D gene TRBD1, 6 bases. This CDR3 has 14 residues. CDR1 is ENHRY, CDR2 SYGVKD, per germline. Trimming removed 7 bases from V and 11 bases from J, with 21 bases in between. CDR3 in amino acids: CAIKAGALQGAQHF. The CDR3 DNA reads TGTGCCATCAAGGCAGGGGCCTTGCAAGGAGCCCAGCATTTT.

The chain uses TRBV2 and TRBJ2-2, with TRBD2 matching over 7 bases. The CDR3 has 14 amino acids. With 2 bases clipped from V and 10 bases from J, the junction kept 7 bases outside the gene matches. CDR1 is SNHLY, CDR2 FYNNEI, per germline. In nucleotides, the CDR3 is TGTGCCAGCAGTGAAAAAGCGGGGAGGGCGGAGCTGTTTTTT. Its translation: CASSEKAGRAELFF. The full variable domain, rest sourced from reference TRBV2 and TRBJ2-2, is EPEVTQTPSHQVTQMGQEVILRCVPISNHLYFYWYRQILGQKVEFLVSFYNNEISEKSEIFDDQFSVERPDGSNFTLKIRSTKLEDSAMYFCASSEKAGRAELFFGEGSRLTVL.

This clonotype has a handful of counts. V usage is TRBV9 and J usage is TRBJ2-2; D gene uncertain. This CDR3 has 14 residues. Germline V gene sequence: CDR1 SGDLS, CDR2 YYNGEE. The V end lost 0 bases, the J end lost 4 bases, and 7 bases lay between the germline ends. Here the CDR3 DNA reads TGTGCCAGCAGCGTAGGTCCTCTCACCGGGGAGCTGTTTTTT. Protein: CASSVGPLTGELFF. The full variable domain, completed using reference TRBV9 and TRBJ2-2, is DSGVTQTPKHLITATGQRVTLRCSPRSGDLSVYWYQQSLDQGLQFLIQYYNGEERAKGNILERFSAQQFPDLHSELNLSSLELGDSALYFCASSVGPLTGELFFGEGSRLTVL.

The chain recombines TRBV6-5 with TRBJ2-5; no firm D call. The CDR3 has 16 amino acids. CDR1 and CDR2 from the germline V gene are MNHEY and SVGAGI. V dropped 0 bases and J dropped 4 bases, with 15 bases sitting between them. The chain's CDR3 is CASSYSSQDERETQYF. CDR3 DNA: TGTGCCAGCAGTTACTCGAGCCAGGACGAACGAGAGACCCAGTACTTC.

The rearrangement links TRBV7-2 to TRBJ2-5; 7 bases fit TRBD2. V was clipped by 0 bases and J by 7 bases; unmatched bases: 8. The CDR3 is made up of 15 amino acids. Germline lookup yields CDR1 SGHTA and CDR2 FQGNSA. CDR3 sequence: CASSLAFGAGTTQYF. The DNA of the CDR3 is TGTGCCAGCAGCTTAGCGTTTGGAGCGGGAACGACCCAGTACTTC.

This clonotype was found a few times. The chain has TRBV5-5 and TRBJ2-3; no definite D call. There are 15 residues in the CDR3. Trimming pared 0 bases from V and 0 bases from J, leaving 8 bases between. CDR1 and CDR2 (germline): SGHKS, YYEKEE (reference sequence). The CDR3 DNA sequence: TGTGCCAGCAGCTTGGTGCTTGCTAGCACAGATACGCAGTATTTT. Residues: CASSLVLASTDTQYF.

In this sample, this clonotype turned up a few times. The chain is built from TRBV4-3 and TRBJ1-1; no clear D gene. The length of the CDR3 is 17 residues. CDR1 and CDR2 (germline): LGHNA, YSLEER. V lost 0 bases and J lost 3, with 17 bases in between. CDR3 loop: CASSQDSSRGGDTEAFF. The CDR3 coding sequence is TGCGCCAGCAGCCAAGATTCCAGCCGGGGTGGGGACACTGAAGCTTTCTTT.

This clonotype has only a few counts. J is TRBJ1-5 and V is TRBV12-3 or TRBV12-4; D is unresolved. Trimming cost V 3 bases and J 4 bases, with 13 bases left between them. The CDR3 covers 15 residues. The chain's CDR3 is CASSFMGSENQPQHF. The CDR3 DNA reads TGTGCCAGCAGTTTCATGGGGAGCGAGAATCAGCCCCAGCATTTT.

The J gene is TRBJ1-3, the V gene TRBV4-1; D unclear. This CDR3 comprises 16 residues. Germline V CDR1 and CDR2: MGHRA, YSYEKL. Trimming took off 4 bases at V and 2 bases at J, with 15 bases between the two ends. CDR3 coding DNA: TGCGCCAGCAGCCTCATTTGGCCGGAGGCTGGAAACACCATATATTTT. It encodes CASSLIWPEAGNTIYF.

The CDR3 DNA reads as TGTGCCAGCAGTCCCTCCCGGAACACCATATATTTT. As protein: CASSPSRNTIYF. This chain connects TRBV12-3 or TRBV12-4 to TRBJ1-3; D unclear. Trimming left V 5 bases short and J 7 bases short, with 9 bases between. This CDR3 comprises 12 residues.

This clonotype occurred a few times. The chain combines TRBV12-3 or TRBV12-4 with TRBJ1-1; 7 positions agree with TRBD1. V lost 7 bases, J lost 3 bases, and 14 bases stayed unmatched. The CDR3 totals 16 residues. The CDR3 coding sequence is TGTGCCAGCACCCTCCCGGGGGCAGGGGGGGACACTGAAGCTTTCTTT. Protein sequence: CASTLPGAGGDTEAFF.

Written as DNA, the CDR3 is TGTGCCAGCACCCGTTGGGGTATCAGCTCTGGAAACACCATATATTTT. Translating it yields CASTRWGISSGNTIYF. This sequence joins TRBV3-1 and TRBJ1-3, with D unresolved. The V end was cut by 7 bases, the J end by 0 bases, with 16 bases between. The CDR3 is 16 residues long. Looked up from germline, CDR1 is LGHDT and CDR2 is YNNKEL (reference sequence).

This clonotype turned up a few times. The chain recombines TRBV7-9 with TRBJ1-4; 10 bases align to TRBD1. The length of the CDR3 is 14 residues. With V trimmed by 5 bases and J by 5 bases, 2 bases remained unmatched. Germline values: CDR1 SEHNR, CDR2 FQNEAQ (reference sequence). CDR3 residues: CASSTGQGNEKLFF. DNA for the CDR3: TGTGCCAGCAGCACGGGACAGGGGAATGAAAAACTGTTTTTT. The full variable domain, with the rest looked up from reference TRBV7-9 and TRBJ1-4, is DTGVSQNPRHKITKRGQNVTFRCDPISEHNRLYWYRQTLGQGPEFLTYFQNEAQLEKSRLLSDRFSAERPKGSFSTLEIQRTEQGDSAMYLCASSTGQGNEKLFFGSGTQLSVL.